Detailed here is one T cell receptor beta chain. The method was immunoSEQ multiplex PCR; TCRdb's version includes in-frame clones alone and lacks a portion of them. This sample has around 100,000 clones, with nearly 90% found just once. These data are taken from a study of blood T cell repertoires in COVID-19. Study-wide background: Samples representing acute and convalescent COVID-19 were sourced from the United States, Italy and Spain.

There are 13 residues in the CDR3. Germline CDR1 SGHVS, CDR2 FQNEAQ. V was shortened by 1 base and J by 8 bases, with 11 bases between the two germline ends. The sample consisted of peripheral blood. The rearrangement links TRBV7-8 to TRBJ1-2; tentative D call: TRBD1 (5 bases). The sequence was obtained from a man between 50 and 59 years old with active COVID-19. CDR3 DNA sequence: TGTGCCAGCAGCTTAGGTCAGGGAGGAGGCTACACCTTC. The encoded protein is CASSLGQGGGYTF. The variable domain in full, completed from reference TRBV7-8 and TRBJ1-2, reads GAGVSQSPRYKVAKRGQDVALRCDPISGHVSLFWYQQALGQGPEFLTYFQNEAQLDKSGLPSDRFFAERPEGSVSTLKIQRTQQEDSAVYLCASSLGQGGGYTFGSGTRLTVV.